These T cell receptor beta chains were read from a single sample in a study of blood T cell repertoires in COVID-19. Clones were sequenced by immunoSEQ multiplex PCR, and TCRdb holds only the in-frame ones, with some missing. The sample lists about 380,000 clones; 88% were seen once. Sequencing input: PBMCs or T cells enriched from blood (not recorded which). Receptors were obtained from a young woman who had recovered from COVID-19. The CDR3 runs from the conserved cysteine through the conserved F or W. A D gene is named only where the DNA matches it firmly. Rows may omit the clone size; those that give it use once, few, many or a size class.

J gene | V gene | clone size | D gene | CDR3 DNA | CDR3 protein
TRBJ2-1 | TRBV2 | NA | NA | TGTGCCAGCAGTCTTCGGGGGGCTCGGAATGAGCAGTTCTTC | CASSLRGARNEQFF
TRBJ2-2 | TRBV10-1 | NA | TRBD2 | TGCGCCAGCAGCAAGATGCCCAGCGGGGGGAACACCGGGGAGCTGTTTTTT | CASSKMPSGGNTGELFF
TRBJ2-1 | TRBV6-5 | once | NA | TGTGCCAGCAGTTCCTTCGATCAGGGGCCTAATGAGCAGTTCTTC | CASSSFDQGPNEQFF
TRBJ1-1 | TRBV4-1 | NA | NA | TGCGCCAGCAGCCAAGAAGGAGGATCTGAAGCTTTCTTT | CASSQEGGSEAFF
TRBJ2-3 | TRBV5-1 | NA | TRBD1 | TGCGCCAGCCAGACAGGGGCAGATACGCAGTATTTT | CASQTGADTQYF
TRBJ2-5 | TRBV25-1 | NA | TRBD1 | TGTGCCAGCAGACCGACAGGGTTACTAGAGACCCAGTACTTC | CASRPTGLLETQYF
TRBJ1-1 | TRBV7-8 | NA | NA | TGTGCCAGCAGCTCCCGTTTTACTACGGGGGGAAACGCTGAAGCTTTCTTT | CASSSRFTTGGNAEAFF
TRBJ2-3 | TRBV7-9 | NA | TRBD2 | TGTGCCAGCAGCTTCCTAGCGGGGGCTAGCACAGATACGCAGTATTTT | CASSFLAGASTDTQYF
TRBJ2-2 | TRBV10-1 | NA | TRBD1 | TGCGCCAGCAGTGAGTCGGGGACAGGCGCCAACACCGGGGAGCTGTTTTTT | CASSESGTGANTGELFF
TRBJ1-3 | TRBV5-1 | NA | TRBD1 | TGCGCCAGCAGCTTGTCTCCTGCGGGACAGGGGATAGACACCATATATTTT | CASSLSPAGQGIDTIYF
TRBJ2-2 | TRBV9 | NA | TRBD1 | TGTGCCAGCAGCGGATCAGGGGGAACCTCCGGGGAGCTGTTTTTT | CASSGSGGTSGELFF
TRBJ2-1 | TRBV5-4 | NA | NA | TGTGCCAGCAGCTTGGACGGGAGTGAGCAGTTCTTC | CASSLDGSEQFF
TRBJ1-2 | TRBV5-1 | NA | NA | TGCGCCAGCAGCCCATCCCGGGGGGCGGGCTATGGCTACACCTTC | CASSPSRGAGYGYTF
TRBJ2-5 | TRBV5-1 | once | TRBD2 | TGCGCCAGCAGCGAGCGGGGGGGCATCGGAGAGACCCAGTACTTC | CASSERGGIGETQYF
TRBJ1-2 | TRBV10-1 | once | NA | TGCGCCACCCTAATGGAGGAAGTAAACTATGGCTACACCTTC | CATLMEEVNYGYTF
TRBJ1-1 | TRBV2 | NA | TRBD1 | TGTGCCAGCAGCCGGACAGGAAAAAACACTGAAGCTTTCTTT | CASSRTGKNTEAFF
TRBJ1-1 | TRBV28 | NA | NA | TGTGCCAGCAGTTCGGGTCCGAACACTGAAGCTTTCTTT | CASSSGPNTEAFF
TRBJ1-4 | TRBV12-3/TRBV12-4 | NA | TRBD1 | TGTGCCAGCAGACTCGGACAGGGGTTCCCAATGTTTTTT | CASRLGQGFPMFF
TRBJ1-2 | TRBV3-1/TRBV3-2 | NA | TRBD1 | TGTGCCAGCAGCCACCCGCCGGAGATGCAGGGGGCACGGTATGGCTACACCTTC | CASSHPPEMQGARYGYTF
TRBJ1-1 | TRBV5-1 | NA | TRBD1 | TGCGCCAGCAGCTTGACCTTACCGGGACAGCAAAGGGCGGGGGCTTTCTTT | CASSLTLPGQQRAGAFF